This TCR beta chain was found in a study of cytomegalovirus exposure and HLA in healthy donors. This clone showed up just once. Sequenced by immunoSEQ multiplex PCR; TCRdb stores in-frame clones only, minus some. The profile shows 250,000 or so clones, about 90% of them singletons. The clonotype comes from a man aged 18 to 35 in good health and CMV-seropositive. Sequences were obtained from PBMCs.

CDR3 loop: CASSLVGNTIYF. Written as DNA, the CDR3 is TGTGCCAGCAGCTTAGTGGGAAACACCATATATTTT. The chain combines TRBV11-2 with TRBJ1-3; D is uncertain. V gave up 1 base and J gave up 4 bases, with 2 bases separating them. The CDR3 is made up of 12 amino acids. CDR1 and CDR2 from the germline V gene are SGHAT and FQNNGV.